These 20 T cell receptor beta chains were sequenced from one sample in a study of CD8+ T cells in alopecia areata. Isolated RNA was reverse transcribed into cDNA used as the sequencing template. Data came from immunoSEQ multiplex PCR; TCRdb stores just in-frame clones and leaves some out. The sample holds under 150,000 clones; about 46% are singletons and the top ten take roughly a tenth. The material sequenced was NKG2D-low CD8+ T cells sorted from blood. The receptors shown here come from a human donor with alopecia areata.

This clone was detected a few times. This chain joins TRBV29-1 and TRBJ1-1; 12 nucleotides match TRBD1. V lost 8 bases, J lost 1 base, and 8 bases stayed unmatched. The CDR3 has 15 residues. Germline-derived CDR1 and CDR2 are SQVTM and ANQGSEA. CDR3 sequence reads: CSLRGQGARNTEAFF. Written as DNA, the CDR3 is TGCAGCCTGAGGGGACAGGGGGCAAGGAACACTGAAGCTTTCTTT.

The rearrangement links TRBV28 to TRBJ1-2; TRBD1 matches 9 bases. V lost 4 bases to trimming and J lost 2 bases; unmatched junction nucleotides: 2. Germline V lookup: CDR1 MDHEN, CDR2 SYDVKM. This CDR3 is built from 14 residues. CDR3 loop: CASSSGTGNYGYTF. The CDR3 region has the DNA TGTGCCAGCAGTTCCGGGACAGGGAACTATGGCTACACCTTC.

CDR3 nucleotides: TGCAGCGTTGACGCGGGGCCTAACTACAATGAGCAGTTCTTC. Residues: CSVDAGPNYNEQFF. The J gene is TRBJ2-1, the V gene TRBV29-1; weak D call: TRBD2 (6 bases). V dropped 3 bases and J dropped 3 bases, with 12 bases sitting between them. The CDR3 consists of 14 residues. Germline CDR1 reads SQVTM; CDR2 reads ANQGSEA.

V is TRBV29-1 and J is TRBJ2-1; D is unclear. CDR1 and CDR2 (germline): SQVTM, ANQGSEA. The CDR3 totals 18 residues. Trimming left V 2 bases short and J 0 bases short, with 20 bases between. The CDR3 reads CSVETSVTPRSSYNEQFF. The CDR3 DNA is TGCAGCGTTGAAACCTCCGTGACACCTCGGAGCTCCTACAATGAGCAGTTCTTC.

The CDR3 DNA follows: TGCAGCGTAATCCCTGACACCTACGAGCAGTACTTC. This translates into CSVIPDTYEQYF. The genes are TRBV29-1 and TRBJ2-7; D is unclear. Germline V gene sequence: CDR1 SQVTM, CDR2 ANQGSEA. The CDR3 is 12 residues long. V was cut by 6 bases and J by 2 bases, with 11 bases left in between.

The V and J genes are TRBV9 and TRBJ2-7; TRBD1 agrees at 8 bases. Trimming at V came to 0 bases and at J to 5 bases, leaving 4 bases not matched to a gene. The CDR3 extends over 14 amino acids. Per the germline V gene, CDR1 is SGDLS and CDR2 is YYNGEE. In DNA form, the CDR3 reads TGTGCCAGCAGCGTAGGCTGGACAGGGAACGAGCAGTACTTC. As protein: CASSVGWTGNEQYF.

The chain links TRBV29-1 to TRBJ1-6, with D maybe TRBD1 (5 bases). The CDR3 covers 13 residues. V was clipped by 0 bases and J by 14 bases, with 14 bases between them. Germline assignment: CDR1 SQVTM and CDR2 ANQGSEA. The CDR3: CSVEEGTMGALHF. CDR3 nucleotide sequence: TGCAGCGTTGAAGAGGGGACGATGGGAGCCCTCCACTTT.

The V and J genes are TRBV29-1 and TRBJ2-3; D unresolved. This CDR3 contains 10 residues. Germline V gene sequence: CDR1 SQVTM, CDR2 ANQGSEA. V dropped 3 bases and J dropped 6 bases, with 4 bases sitting between them. The CDR3 coding sequence is TGCAGCGTTGAGTTTGATACGCAGTATTTT. Translation gives CSVEFDTQYF.

This chain connects TRBV29-1 to TRBJ2-4; D possibly corresponds to TRBD2 (6 bases). From germline, CDR1 is SQVTM and CDR2 ANQGSEA. The CDR3 spans 18 residues. This CDR3 reads CTLNWGGKETLAKNIQYF. As DNA, the CDR3 is TGCACACTTAACTGGGGCGGGAAAGAAACTTTAGCCAAAAACATTCAGTACTTC.

This clone was seen ten or more times. The chain couples TRBV25-1 to TRBJ2-6; weak D call: TRBD1 (5 bases). From germline, CDR1 is MGHDK and CDR2 SYGVNS. The germline V and J ends were trimmed by 1 base and 3 bases, with 10 bases remaining between them. The CDR3 is made up of 16 amino acids. CDR3 protein: CASSESEGDGANVLTF. CDR3 bases: TGTGCCAGCAGTGAATCGGAAGGGGATGGGGCCAACGTCCTGACTTTC.

The CDR3 is CATHTRTGPETQYF. CDR3 coding DNA: TGTGCCACCCACACCCGGACAGGCCCGGAGACCCAGTACTTC. The V gene is TRBV15, the J gene TRBJ2-5, with TRBD1 matching over 7 bases. This CDR3 has 14 residues. Germline-derived CDR1 and CDR2 are LNHNV and YYDKDF (reference sequence). V was pared by 8 bases and J by 5 bases, with 11 bases of the junction left unmatched.

The chain combines TRBV5-6 with TRBJ2-1; possibly TRBD1 for D (6 bases). V was shortened by 5 bases and J by 9 bases, with 12 bases between the two germline ends. Germline CDR1 SGHDT, CDR2 YYEEEE. This CDR3 contains 12 residues. The CDR3 DNA follows: TGTGCCAGCAGGGTACAGGGTGTTGAGCAGTTCTTC. Protein sequence: CASRVQGVEQFF.

V gene TRBV5-1 combines with J gene TRBJ2-1, with TRBD1 identical over 9 bases. Germline CDR1 and CDR2: SGHRS and YFSETQ. V was pared by 1 base and J by 8 bases, with 10 bases of the junction left unmatched. The CDR3 sequence is 16 residues long. The CDR3: CASSLLFRGQGDEQFF. Here the CDR3 DNA reads TGCGCCAGCAGCTTGCTTTTTCGGGGACAGGGAGATGAGCAGTTCTTC.

V and J are TRBV6-5 and TRBJ2-1; the D gene is possibly TRBD2 (5 bases). The CDR3 contains 16 residues. From germline, CDR1 is MNHEY and CDR2 SVGAGI. Deletions cut 0 bases from V and 6 bases from J, with 15 bases between. The CDR3 nucleotides read TGTGCCAGCAGTTACTCGATCCCCGAGGGTCCCAATGAGCAGTTCTTC. It translates to CASSYSIPEGPNEQFF.

This clone came up once. The chain carries TRBV7-2 and TRBJ2-5; D is unresolved. This CDR3 has 15 residues. Germline values: CDR1 SGHTA, CDR2 FQGNSA. V gave up 1 base and J gave up 1 base, with 10 bases separating them. The CDR3 reads CASSLEYRTQETQYF. The DNA of the CDR3 is TGTGCCAGCAGCTTAGAATACCGGACCCAAGAGACCCAGTACTTC.

This clone has only a few counts. The chain employs TRBV29-1 and TRBJ2-7; tentative D call: TRBD1 (6 bases). CDR3 length equals 13 residues. Trimming pared 5 bases from V and 2 bases from J, leaving 13 bases between. Germline CDR1 is SQVTM and CDR2 is ANQGSEA. The CDR3 here is CSVRGGSTYEQYF. The CDR3, as DNA: TGCAGCGTTCGTGGGGGCTCAACCTACGAGCAGTACTTC.

This clone was seen just once. The V and J genes are TRBV30 and TRBJ2-4; D gene ambiguous. Trimming shortened V by 3 bases and J by 2 bases, and 5 bases separated the two germline ends. There are 12 residues in the CDR3. Germline assignment: CDR1 GTSNPN and CDR2 SVGIG (reference sequence). The CDR3 DNA sequence: TGTGCCTGGAGGGGCTCCAAAAACATTCAGTACTTC. Its translation is CAWRGSKNIQYF.

The CDR3 spells CASSLGFTYEQYF. Here the CDR3 DNA reads TGTGCCAGCAGTTTAGGTTTCACCTACGAGCAGTACTTC. The genes are TRBV27 and TRBJ2-7; D is uncertain. Trimming removed 2 bases at V and 2 bases at J, with 7 bases between. CDR1 and CDR2 (germline): MNHEY, SMNVEV (reference sequence). CDR3 length: 13 amino acids.

The V and J genes are TRBV2 and TRBJ1-2; unclear D gene. Per germline, CDR1 SNHLY and CDR2 FYNNEI. The CDR3 extends over 10 amino acids. Between the trimmed V and J ends, which lost 4 bases and 8 bases, there was a span of 5 bases. CDR3 bases: TGTGCCAGCAGTGCAACGGGCTACACCTTC. Translation: CASSATGYTF.

There are a few counts of this clone. The chain employs TRBV29-1 and TRBJ2-1, with a tentative D call TRBD2 (5 bases). Germline CDR1 SQVTM, CDR2 ANQGSEA. CDR3 length equals 15 residues. Between the trimmed V and J ends, which lost 3 bases and 5 bases, there was a span of 17 bases. Here the CDR3 DNA reads TGCAGCGTTGATAGGACTCAAGCTTCGGACAATGAGCAGTTCTTC. Its translation is CSVDRTQASDNEQFF.